This TCR beta chain was sequenced for a study of post-analysis software for immune sequencing data. Whole-study context: The cohort encompassed relapsing-remitting, secondary progressive and progressive-relapsing multiple sclerosis disease courses. General study results and limits: Controls significantly exceeded multiple sclerosis patients in normalized Chao1 diversity. TRBV segments more frequent in patients than in controls numbered a few and included TRBV5-6, TRBV5-1 and TRBV20-1. With F measure, samples from one preparation batch clustered together strongly.

This clonotype was observed once. Its target is not known. Unique molecular identifiers were built into the TCR beta cDNA libraries. A population of roughly 0.95 to 10 million T cells gave rise to roughly 0.5 million cDNA molecules. TCRdb reprocessed the PCR reads with MiXCR, giving one entry per CDR3 protein. The sample holds approximately 400,000 distinct CDR3 sequences, less than 40% seen once. CDR3 length: 16 residues. V gave up 3 bases and J gave up 10 bases, with 22 bases separating them. Germline V lookup: CDR1 SEHNR, CDR2 FQNEAQ (reference sequence). Sequenced: blood. This receptor was taken from a girl under 18 with multiple sclerosis. The rearrangement joins TRBV7-9 to TRBJ2-1; unclear D gene. The CDR3 DNA reads as TGTGCCAGCAGCTTGGAACAGAGCCTTCGACCCTACGAGCAGTTCTTC. Its translation is CASSLEQSLRPYEQFF.